The following is a T cell receptor (beta chain) sequence with its context. Germline CDR1 reads PRHDT; CDR2 reads FYEKMQ (reference sequence). The CDR3 runs 13 residues. Trimming cost V 3 bases and J 0 bases, with 5 bases left between them. This sample was taken from a study of blood T cell repertoires in COVID-19. Overall study context: Samples representing acute and convalescent COVID-19 were sourced from the United States, Italy and Spain.

Those enrolled, adults aged roughly 18 to 90 years, came from some 23 US areas. In the study's own analysis: Nucleated cell number was recorded as an estimate derived from reference gene primer amplification. TCRdb keeps only in-frame clones here, not all; method: immunoSEQ multiplex PCR. V, J and clone size were drawn from that table, and D and trimming were deduced from the DNA. This table has 150,000 to 200,000 clones, approximately 85% appearing once. The receptor was derived from a young woman who had recovered from COVID-19. The V gene is TRBV13, the J gene TRBJ1-1; D is ambiguous. The specimen sequenced was PBMCs or T cells enriched from blood (not recorded which). CDR3 sequence (DNA): TGTGCCAGCAGCTTCGAGTTGAACACTGAAGCTTTCTTT. Encoded protein: CASSFELNTEAFF.